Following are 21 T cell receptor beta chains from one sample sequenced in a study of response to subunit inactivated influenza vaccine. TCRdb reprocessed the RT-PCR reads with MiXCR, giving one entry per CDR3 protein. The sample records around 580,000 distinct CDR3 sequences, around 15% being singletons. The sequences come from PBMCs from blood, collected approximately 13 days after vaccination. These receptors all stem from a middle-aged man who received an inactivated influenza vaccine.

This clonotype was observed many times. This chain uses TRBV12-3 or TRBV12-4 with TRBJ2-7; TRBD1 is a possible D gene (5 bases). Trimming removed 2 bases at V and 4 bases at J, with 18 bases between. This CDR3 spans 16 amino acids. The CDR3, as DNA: TGTGCCAGCAGTTTACCGCAGGGAATAGATTCATACGAGCAGTACTTC. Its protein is CASSLPQGIDSYEQYF.

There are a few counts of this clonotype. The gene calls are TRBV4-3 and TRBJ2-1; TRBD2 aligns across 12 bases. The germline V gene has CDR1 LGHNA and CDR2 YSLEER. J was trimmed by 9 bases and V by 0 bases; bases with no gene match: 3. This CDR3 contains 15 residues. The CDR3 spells CASSQETSGSGEQFF. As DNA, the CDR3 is TGCGCCAGCAGCCAAGAGACTAGCGGGAGTGGTGAGCAGTTCTTC.

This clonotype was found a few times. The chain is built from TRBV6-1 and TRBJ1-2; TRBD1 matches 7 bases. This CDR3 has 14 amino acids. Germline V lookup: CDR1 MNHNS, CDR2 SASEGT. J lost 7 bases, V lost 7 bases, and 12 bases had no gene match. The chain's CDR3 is CASTADRVGGGYTF. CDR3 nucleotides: TGTGCCAGCACCGCCGACAGGGTAGGAGGTGGCTACACCTTC.

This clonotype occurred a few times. This chain's CDR3 is CASSLASPNSPLHF. The CDR3 nucleotides are TGTGCCAGCAGTTTAGCAAGCCCGAATTCACCCCTCCACTTT. V usage is TRBV12-3 or TRBV12-4 and J usage is TRBJ1-6; no firm D call. With 0 bases removed from V and 7 bases from J, the gap between germline ends came to 7 bases. This CDR3 spans 14 amino acids.

In nucleotides, the CDR3 is TGTGCCAGCAGTACCCGACAGGGCTACAATGAGCAGTTCTTC. Translation gives CASSTRQGYNEQFF. The chain carries TRBV6-5 and TRBJ2-1, with 7 bases identical to TRBD1. This CDR3 has 14 amino acids. Looked up from germline, CDR1 is MNHEY and CDR2 is SVGAGI. After removal of 5 bases from V and 3 bases from J, the junction contained 4 bases not matched to a gene.

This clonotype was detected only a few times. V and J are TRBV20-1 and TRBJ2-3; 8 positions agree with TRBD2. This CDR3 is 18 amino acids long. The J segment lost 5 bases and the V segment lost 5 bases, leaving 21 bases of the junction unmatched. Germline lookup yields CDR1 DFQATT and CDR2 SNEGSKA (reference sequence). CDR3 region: CSAPPPFGVSGRGDTQYF. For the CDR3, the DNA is TGCAGTGCTCCTCCTCCTTTTGGGGTCAGCGGGAGAGGAGATACGCAGTATTTT.

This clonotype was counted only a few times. The CDR3 nucleotides are TGTGCCAGCAGTTACCATAGCTCCTACGAGCAGTACTTC. It yields the protein CASSYHSSYEQYF. The rearrangement joins TRBV28 to TRBJ2-7; D is ambiguous. Looked up from germline, CDR1 is MDHEN and CDR2 is SYDVKM. The length of the CDR3 is 13 residues. Trimming cost V 4 bases and J 0 bases, with 7 bases left between them. Drawing the rest from reference TRBV28 and TRBJ2-7, the complete variable domain is DVKVTQSSRYLVKRTGEKVFLECVQDMDHENMFWYRQDPGLGLRLIYFSYDVKMKEKGDIPEGYSVSREKKERFSLILESASTNQTSMYLCASSYHSSYEQYFGPGTRLTVT.

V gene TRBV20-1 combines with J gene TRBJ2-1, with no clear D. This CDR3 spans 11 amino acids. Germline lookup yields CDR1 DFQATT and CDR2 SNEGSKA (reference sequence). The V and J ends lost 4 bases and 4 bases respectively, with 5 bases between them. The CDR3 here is CSATVYNEQFF. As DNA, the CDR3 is TGCAGTGCTACGGTATACAATGAGCAGTTCTTC.

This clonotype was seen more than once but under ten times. The CDR3 DNA reads TGTGCCTGGAGTGCGACAGATAGCTCCTACGAGCAGTACTTC. Amino acids: CAWSATDSSYEQYF. The J gene is TRBJ2-7, the V gene TRBV30; tentative D call: TRBD1 (5 bases). The germline V and J ends were trimmed by 1 base and 0 bases, with 10 bases remaining between them. CDR1 GTSNPN and CDR2 SVGIG come from the germline V gene (reference sequence). The CDR3 has 14 residues.

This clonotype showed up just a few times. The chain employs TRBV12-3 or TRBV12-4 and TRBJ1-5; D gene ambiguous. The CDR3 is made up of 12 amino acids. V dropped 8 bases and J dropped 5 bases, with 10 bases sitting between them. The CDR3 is CASSPSDQPQHF. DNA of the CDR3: TGTGCCAGCTCTCCATCCGATCAGCCCCAGCATTTT.

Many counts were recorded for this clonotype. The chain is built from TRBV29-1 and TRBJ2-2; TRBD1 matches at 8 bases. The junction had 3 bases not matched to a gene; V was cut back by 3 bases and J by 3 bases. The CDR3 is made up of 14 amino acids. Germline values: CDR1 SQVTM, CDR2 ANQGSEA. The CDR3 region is CSVDAQGDTGELFF. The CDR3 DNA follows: TGCAGCGTTGACGCACAGGGGGACACCGGGGAGCTGTTTTTT.

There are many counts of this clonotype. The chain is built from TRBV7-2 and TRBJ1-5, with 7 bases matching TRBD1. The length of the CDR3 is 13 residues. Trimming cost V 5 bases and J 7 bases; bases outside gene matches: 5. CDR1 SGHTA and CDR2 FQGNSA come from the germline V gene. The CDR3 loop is CASSKTGWQPQHF. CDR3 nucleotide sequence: TGTGCCAGCAGCAAGACAGGGTGGCAGCCCCAGCATTTT.

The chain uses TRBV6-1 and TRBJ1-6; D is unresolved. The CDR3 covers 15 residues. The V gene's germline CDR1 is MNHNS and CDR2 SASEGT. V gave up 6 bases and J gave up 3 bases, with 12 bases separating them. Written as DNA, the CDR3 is TGTGCCAGCAGAGATTCAGGTGTCTATAATTCACCCCTCCACTTT. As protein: CASRDSGVYNSPLHF.

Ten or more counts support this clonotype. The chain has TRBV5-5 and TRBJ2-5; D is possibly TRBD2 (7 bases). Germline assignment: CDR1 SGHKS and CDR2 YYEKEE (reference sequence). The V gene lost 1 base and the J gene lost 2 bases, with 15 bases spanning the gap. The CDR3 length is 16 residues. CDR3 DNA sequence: TGTGCCAGCAGCTTGTCGAACGGGGGGCGTCAAGAGACCCAGTACTTC. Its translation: CASSLSNGGRQETQYF.

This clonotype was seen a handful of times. CDR3 DNA sequence: TGTGCCAGCAGTGAATTCGGGGGGCTCATTTCTGGGGCCAACGTCCTGACTTTC. This encodes CASSEFGGLISGANVLTF. The V gene is TRBV6-1, the J gene TRBJ2-6, with D perhaps matching TRBD2 (7 bases). Germline CDR1 is MNHNS and CDR2 is SASEGT. The CDR3 totals 18 residues. Trimming stripped 2 bases from V and 1 base from J, with 15 bases between.

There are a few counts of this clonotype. The CDR3 coding sequence is TGCGCCAGCAGCTGGGGACAGACTATTAAAATCTACGAGCAGTACTTC. Its translation: CASSWGQTIKIYEQYF. V is TRBV5-1 and J is TRBJ2-7; 7 nucleotides match TRBD1. The CDR3 is 16 residues long. Germline CDR1 is SGHRS and CDR2 is YFSETQ. V was clipped by 3 bases and J by 3 bases; unmatched bases: 12. The full variable domain, its missing parts supplied by reference TRBV5-1 and TRBJ2-7, is KAGVTQTPRYLIKTRGQQVTLSCSPISGHRSVSWYQQTPGQGLQFLFEYFSETQRNKGNFPGRFSGRQFSNSRSEMNVSTLELGDSALYLCASSWGQTIKIYEQYFGPGTRLTVT.

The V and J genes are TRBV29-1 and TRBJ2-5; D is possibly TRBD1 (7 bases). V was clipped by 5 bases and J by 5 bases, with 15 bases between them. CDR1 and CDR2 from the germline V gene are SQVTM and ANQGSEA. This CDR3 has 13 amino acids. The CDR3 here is CSVRDREVETQYF. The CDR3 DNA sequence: TGCAGCGTTCGCGACAGGGAGGTTGAGACCCAGTACTTC.

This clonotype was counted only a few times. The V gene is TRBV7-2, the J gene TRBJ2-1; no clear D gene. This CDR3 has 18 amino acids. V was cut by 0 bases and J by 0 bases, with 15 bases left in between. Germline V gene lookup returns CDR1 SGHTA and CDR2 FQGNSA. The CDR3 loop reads CASSLAQGGFSSYNEQFF. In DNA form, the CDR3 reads TGTGCCAGCAGCTTAGCGCAAGGCGGTTTCAGCTCCTACAATGAGCAGTTCTTC.

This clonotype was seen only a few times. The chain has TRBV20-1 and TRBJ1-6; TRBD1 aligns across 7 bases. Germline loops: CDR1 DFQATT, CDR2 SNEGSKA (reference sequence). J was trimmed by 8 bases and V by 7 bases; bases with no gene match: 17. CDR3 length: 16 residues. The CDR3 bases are TGCAGTGTCAAGTCAACCGAGGGGGCTTCGTATTCACCCCTCCACTTT. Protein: CSVKSTEGASYSPLHF.

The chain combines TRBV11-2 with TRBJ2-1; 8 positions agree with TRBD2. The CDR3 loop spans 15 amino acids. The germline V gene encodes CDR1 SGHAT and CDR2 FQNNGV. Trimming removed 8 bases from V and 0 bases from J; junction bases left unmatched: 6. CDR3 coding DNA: TGTGCCAGCTTTCCGGGGGGGAGCTCCTACAATGAGCAGTTCTTC. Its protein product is CASFPGGSSYNEQFF.

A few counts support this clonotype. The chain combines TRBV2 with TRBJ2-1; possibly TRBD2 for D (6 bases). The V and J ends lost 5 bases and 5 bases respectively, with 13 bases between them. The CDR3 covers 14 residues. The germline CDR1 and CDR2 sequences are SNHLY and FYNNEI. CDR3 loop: CASSSVLADNEQFF. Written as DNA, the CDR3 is TGTGCCAGCAGTAGTGTACTAGCTGACAATGAGCAGTTCTTC.